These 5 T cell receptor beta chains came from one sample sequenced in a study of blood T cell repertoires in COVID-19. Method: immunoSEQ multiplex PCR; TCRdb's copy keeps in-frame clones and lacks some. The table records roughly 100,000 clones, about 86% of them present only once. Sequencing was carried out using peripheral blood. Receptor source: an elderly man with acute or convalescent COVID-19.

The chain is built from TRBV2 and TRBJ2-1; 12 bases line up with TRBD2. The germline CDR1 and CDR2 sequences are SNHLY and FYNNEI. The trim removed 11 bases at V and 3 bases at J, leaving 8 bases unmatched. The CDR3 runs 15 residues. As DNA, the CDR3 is TGTGCCTTGGCCTGGACTAGCGGGAACTACAATGAGCAGTTCTTC. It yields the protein CALAWTSGNYNEQFF.

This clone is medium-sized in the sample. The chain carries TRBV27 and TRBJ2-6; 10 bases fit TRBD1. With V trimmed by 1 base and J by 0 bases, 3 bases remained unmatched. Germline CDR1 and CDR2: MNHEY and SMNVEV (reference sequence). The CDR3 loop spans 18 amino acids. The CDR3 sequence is CASSLLRTGGSGANVLTF. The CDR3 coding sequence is TGTGCCAGCAGTTTATTGAGGACAGGGGGCTCTGGGGCCAACGTCCTGACTTTC.

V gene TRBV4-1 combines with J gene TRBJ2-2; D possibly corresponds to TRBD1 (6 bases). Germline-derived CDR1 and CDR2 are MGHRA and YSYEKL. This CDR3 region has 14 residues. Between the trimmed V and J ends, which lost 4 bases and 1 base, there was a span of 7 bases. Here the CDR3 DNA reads TGCGCCAGCAGCCTCAGGGGGAACACCGGGGAGCTGTTTTTT. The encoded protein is CASSLRGNTGELFF.

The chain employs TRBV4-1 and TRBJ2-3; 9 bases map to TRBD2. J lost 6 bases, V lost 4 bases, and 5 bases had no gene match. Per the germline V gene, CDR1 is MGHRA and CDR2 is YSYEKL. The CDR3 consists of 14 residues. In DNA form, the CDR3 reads TGCGCCAGCAGCCCCTTAGCGGGAGAGGATACGCAGTATTTT. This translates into CASSPLAGEDTQYF.

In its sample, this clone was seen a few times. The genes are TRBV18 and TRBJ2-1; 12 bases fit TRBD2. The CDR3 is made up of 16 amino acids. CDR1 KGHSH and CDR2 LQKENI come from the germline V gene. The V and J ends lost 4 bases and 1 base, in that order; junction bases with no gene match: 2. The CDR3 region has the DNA TGTGCCAGCTCACAGACTAGCGGGAGTTCCTACAATGAGCAGTTCTTC. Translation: CASSQTSGSSYNEQFF.